This T cell receptor beta chain was recorded in a study of OX40 agonist ivuxolimab in advanced cancers. Study-wide background: Partial responses occurred in Three dose-escalation patients, one with hepatocellular carcinoma and two with cutaneous melanoma.

Trimming took off 2 bases at V and 5 bases at J, with 22 bases between the two ends. This CDR3 comprises 18 residues. Per the germline V gene, CDR1 is ENHRY and CDR2 is SYGVKD. General study points: Partly responding patients at 0.1-3.0 mg/kg showed some of the smallest clonal expansion.

If patients had autoimmune disease history or systemic immunosuppression, they were excluded. Sequencing was performed with immunoSEQ multiplex PCR; in TCRdb, only in-frame clones are kept and a portion is missing. This table has approximately 58,000 clones, 75% to 85% appearing once. With regard to this clone: No antigen is known for it.

The source of this sequence is an adult with an advanced solid tumor such as melanoma, head and neck, liver or kidney cancer. The source material was CD4+ or CD8+ T cells sorted from blood, sampled in a trial of the OX40 agonist ivuxolimab. The chain carries TRBV10-3 and TRBJ2-1; maybe TRBD2 (6 bases). This chain's CDR3 is CAISEPLGVLGGDNEQFF. In DNA, the CDR3 is TGTGCCATCAGTGAGCCATTGGGGGTTTTGGGCGGGGACAATGAGCAGTTCTTC.